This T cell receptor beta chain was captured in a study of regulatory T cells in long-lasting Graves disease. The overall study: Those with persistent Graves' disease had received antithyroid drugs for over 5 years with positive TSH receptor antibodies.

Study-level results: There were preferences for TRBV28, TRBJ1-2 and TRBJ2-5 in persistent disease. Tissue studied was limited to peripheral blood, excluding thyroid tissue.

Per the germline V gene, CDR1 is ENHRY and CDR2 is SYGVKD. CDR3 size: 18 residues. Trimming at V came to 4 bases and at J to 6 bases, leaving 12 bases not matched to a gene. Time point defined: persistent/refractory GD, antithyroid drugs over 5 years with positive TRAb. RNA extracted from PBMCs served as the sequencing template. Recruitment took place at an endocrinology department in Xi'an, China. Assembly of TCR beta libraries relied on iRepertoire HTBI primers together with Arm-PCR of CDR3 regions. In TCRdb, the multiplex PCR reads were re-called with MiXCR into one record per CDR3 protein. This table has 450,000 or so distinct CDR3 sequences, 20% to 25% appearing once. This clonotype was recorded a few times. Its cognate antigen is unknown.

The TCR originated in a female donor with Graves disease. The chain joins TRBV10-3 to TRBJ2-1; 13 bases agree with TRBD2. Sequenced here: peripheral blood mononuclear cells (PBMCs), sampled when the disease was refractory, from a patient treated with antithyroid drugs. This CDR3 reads CAISGATSGRAVINEQFF. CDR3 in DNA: TGTGCCATCAGTGGAGCTACTAGCGGGAGGGCCGTAATCAATGAGCAGTTCTTC.